This TCR beta chain was profiled in a study of early T cells in non-severe SARS-CoV-2 infection. CDR3 length: 14 amino acids. V trimming: 2 bases; J trimming: 4 bases; junction bases outside the gene matches: 5. Individual cDNA molecules received unique molecular identifiers. TCRdb re-derived calls from the 5' RACE reads in MiXCR, one entry per CDR3 protein. The repertoire holds about 69,000 distinct CDR3 sequences, with about 9% as singletons. The TCR comes from an adult who was a healthcare worker with PCR-confirmed SARS-CoV-2 infection or an uninfected control (not recorded which). Sequencing was carried out using whole blood. The chain is built from TRBV12-3 or TRBV12-4 and TRBJ2-7; 7 nucleotides match TRBD2. CDR3 loop: CASSLFGGNYEQYF. As DNA, the CDR3 is TGTGCCAGCAGTTTATTCGGGGGGAATTACGAGCAGTACTTC.